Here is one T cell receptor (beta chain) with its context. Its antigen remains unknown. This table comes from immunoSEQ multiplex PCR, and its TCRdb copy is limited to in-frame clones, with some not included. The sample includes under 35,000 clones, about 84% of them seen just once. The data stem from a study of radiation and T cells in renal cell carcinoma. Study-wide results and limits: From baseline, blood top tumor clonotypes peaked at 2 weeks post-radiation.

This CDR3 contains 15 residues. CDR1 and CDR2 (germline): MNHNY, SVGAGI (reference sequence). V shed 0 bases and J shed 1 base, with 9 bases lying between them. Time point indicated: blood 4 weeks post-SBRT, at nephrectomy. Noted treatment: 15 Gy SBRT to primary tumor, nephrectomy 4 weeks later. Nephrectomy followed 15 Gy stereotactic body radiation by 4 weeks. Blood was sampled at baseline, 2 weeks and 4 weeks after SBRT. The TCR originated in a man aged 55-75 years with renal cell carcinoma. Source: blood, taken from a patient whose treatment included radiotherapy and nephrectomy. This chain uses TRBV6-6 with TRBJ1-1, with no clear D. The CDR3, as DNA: TGTGCCAGCAGTTACTCGCCACCTCAGAACACTGAAGCTTTCTTT. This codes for CASSYSPPQNTEAFF.